Each of the 26 T cell receptor beta chains below was sequenced from the same sample in a study of blood T cell repertoires in COVID-19. The assay was immunoSEQ multiplex PCR, and TCRdb's table has in-frame clones only and misses some. The sample lists 85,000 to 100,000 clones, 90% occurring once. Sequencing used peripheral blood. All receptors come from a man aged 55 to 70 with acute or convalescent COVID-19.

The J gene is TRBJ1-4, the V gene TRBV19; TRBD1 might be the D (6 bases). V was shortened by 6 bases and J by 5 bases, with 13 bases between the two germline ends. There are 14 residues in the CDR3. Per the germline V gene, CDR1 is LNHDA and CDR2 is SQIVND (reference sequence). CDR3: CASRIQGGNEKLFF. DNA of the CDR3: TGTGCCAGTAGGATACAAGGGGGAAATGAAAAACTGTTTTTT.

The V call is TRBV6-6, the J call TRBJ2-4; 8 nucleotides line up with TRBD1. Germline V CDR1 and CDR2: MNHNY, SVGAGI (reference sequence). The CDR3 has 15 amino acids. V shed 7 bases and J 2 bases; nucleotides not matched to a gene: 7. In DNA form, the CDR3 reads TGTGCCAGCAACCCTCAGGGGGCGTCCAAAAACATTCAGTACTTC. Translated: CASNPQGASKNIQYF.

The rearrangement joins TRBV6-6 to TRBJ2-1; D remains unclear. Germline CDR1 reads MNHNY; CDR2 reads SVGAGI (reference sequence). The CDR3 is made up of 15 amino acids. Trimming took off 7 bases at V and 0 bases at J, with 13 bases between the two ends. The CDR3 here is CASNPSLSSYNEQFF. The CDR3 coding sequence is TGTGCCAGCAACCCCTCCCTAAGCTCCTACAATGAGCAGTTCTTC.

The gene calls are TRBV6-1 and TRBJ1-2; possibly TRBD1 for D (5 bases). The germline V gene has CDR1 MNHNS and CDR2 SASEGT. The CDR3 totals 15 residues. Trimming took 2 bases from V and 1 from J, leaving 11 bases between them. CDR3 region: CASSEIAGLNYGYTF. CDR3 nucleotide sequence: TGTGCCAGCAGTGAAATTGCAGGGCTTAACTATGGCTACACCTTC.

CDR3 in amino acids: CAWRQSGGYTF. Written as DNA, the CDR3 is TGTGCCTGGAGACAGTCGGGGGGCTACACCTTC. The chain links TRBV30 to TRBJ1-2; D gene ambiguous. Germline V lookup: CDR1 GTSNPN, CDR2 SVGIG (reference sequence). This CDR3 has 11 amino acids. V was cut by 3 bases and J by 8 bases, with 10 bases left in between.

This rearrangement joins TRBV5-1 to TRBJ2-3; unclear D gene. Germline V CDR1 and CDR2: SGHRS, YFSETQ. With 1 base removed from V and 6 bases from J, the gap between germline ends came to 6 bases. The CDR3 loop spans 12 amino acids. The CDR3 spells CASSLTRDTQYF. CDR3 DNA sequence: TGCGCCAGCAGCTTGACGAGGGATACGCAGTATTTT.

The chain links TRBV18 to TRBJ1-2, with a possible D match to TRBD1 (6 bases). V was clipped by 3 bases and J by 0 bases, with 11 bases between them. The CDR3 loop spans 15 amino acids. Germline V gives CDR1 KGHSH, CDR2 LQKENI. The CDR3 DNA reads TGTGCCAGCTCACCCGACAGGTCAACTAACTATGGCTACACCTTC. It translates to CASSPDRSTNYGYTF.

This clone was counted a single time. The chain is built from TRBV5-6 and TRBJ1-6; D is possibly TRBD1 (6 bases). The CDR3 runs 14 residues. Trimming took 2 bases from V and 10 from J, leaving 13 bases between them. The germline CDR1 and CDR2 sequences are SGHDT and YYEEEE. CDR3 nucleotides: TGTGCCAGCAGCTTTGAACAGGGTGAATCACCCCTCCACTTT. Translated: CASSFEQGESPLHF.

The chain employs TRBV18 and TRBJ1-1; D is undetermined. This CDR3 is 12 amino acids long. Germline values: CDR1 KGHSH, CDR2 LQKENI. V lost 2 bases and J 6 bases, leaving 7 bases between the germline ends. The CDR3 region is CASSPGRAEAFF. CDR3 DNA sequence: TGTGCCAGCTCACCAGGGAGGGCTGAAGCTTTCTTT.

V is TRBV6-1 and J is TRBJ1-3; no clear D gene. Trimming removed 3 bases from V and 0 bases from J, with 9 bases in between. Germline V gives CDR1 MNHNS, CDR2 SASEGT. The CDR3 runs 15 residues. The CDR3 loop is CASSDHRVSGNTIYF. DNA of the CDR3: TGTGCCAGCAGTGACCACAGAGTCTCTGGAAACACCATATATTTT.

This chain's CDR3 is CASSSGRGVENEQFF. CDR3 nucleotides: TGCGCCAGCAGCTCGGGGCGGGGAGTCGAAAATGAGCAGTTCTTC. This chain connects TRBV5-1 to TRBJ2-1; a possible D gene is TRBD2 (6 bases). The CDR3 has 15 residues. The germline V and J ends were trimmed by 3 bases and 7 bases, with 17 bases remaining between them. The germline gives CDR1 SGHRS, CDR2 YFSETQ. Full variable domain (outside the CDR3, taken from reference TRBV5-1 and TRBJ2-1): KAGVTQTPRYLIKTRGQQVTLSCSPISGHRSVSWYQQTPGQGLQFLFEYFSETQRNKGNFPGRFSGRQFSNSRSEMNVSTLELGDSALYLCASSSGRGVENEQFFGPGTRLTVL.

This clone was recorded once. The chain couples TRBV19 to TRBJ1-1; maybe TRBD1 (5 bases). The CDR3 contains 13 residues. V was cut by 4 bases and J by 1 base, with 7 bases left in between. Germline values: CDR1 LNHDA, CDR2 SQIVND (reference sequence). This CDR3 is CASSNGGNTEAFF. The DNA of the CDR3 is TGTGCCAGTAGTAACGGGGGGAACACTGAAGCTTTCTTT.

As regards this clone: The same CDR3 can be traced to other DNA sequences in this sample. This chain joins TRBV18 and TRBJ1-2; 7 bases line up with TRBD1. Germline V gene lookup returns CDR1 KGHSH and CDR2 LQKENI. The CDR3 contains 14 residues. V shed 3 bases and J 3 bases; nucleotides not matched to a gene: 4. CDR3 coding DNA: TGTGCCAGCTCACCCGGAACAGGGGACTATGGCTACACCTTC. Translation gives CASSPGTGDYGYTF.

In this sample, this clone turned up a few times. This chain uses TRBV19 with TRBJ1-2; 7 nucleotides align to TRBD1. This CDR3 has 12 amino acids. J was trimmed by 3 bases and V by 9 bases; bases with no gene match: 4. The germline CDR1 and CDR2 sequences are LNHDA and SQIVND (reference sequence). CDR3 amino acids: CASRDRDYGYTF. The CDR3 DNA follows: TGTGCCAGCAGAGACAGGGACTATGGCTACACCTTC.

The J gene is TRBJ1-2, the V gene TRBV19, with 7 bases identical to TRBD1. This CDR3 has 18 residues. With V trimmed by 3 bases and J by 7 bases, 20 bases remained unmatched. Germline lookup yields CDR1 LNHDA and CDR2 SQIVND (reference sequence). The DNA of the CDR3 is TGTGCCAGTAGTATTATCGGACGGCAGGGGGATCGGTCGGGTGGCTACACCTTC. It codes for CASSIIGRQGDRSGGYTF.

The chain combines TRBV5-6 with TRBJ2-7, with a tentative D call TRBD2 (6 bases). The CDR3 runs to 14 residues. Trimming pared 1 base from V and 9 bases from J, leaving 17 bases between. Looked up from germline, CDR1 is SGHDT and CDR2 is YYEEEE. In DNA form, the CDR3 reads TGTGCCAGCAGCTTGAGGGACGCGGGATCGGGGCAGTACGTC. This encodes CASSLRDAGSGQYV.

This chain connects TRBV12-3 or TRBV12-4 to TRBJ2-7; 9 bases line up with TRBD1. V shed 4 bases, J shed 6 bases, and the junction held 4 bases outside the gene matches. This CDR3 has 13 amino acids. The CDR3: CASSWTGDGEQYV. CDR3 nucleotides: TGTGCCAGCAGTTGGACAGGGGACGGCGAGCAGTACGTC.

This rearrangement joins TRBV7-9 to TRBJ1-4; 7 bases align to TRBD1. The germline V gene encodes CDR1 SEHNR and CDR2 FQNEAQ (reference sequence). V dropped 5 bases and J dropped 8; count of bases not matched to a gene: 11. This CDR3 spans 15 amino acids. CDR3 amino acids: CASSKGAILGEKLFF. The DNA for the CDR3 is TGTGCCAGCAGCAAGGGGGCAATTCTGGGAGAAAAACTGTTTTTT.

The J gene is TRBJ1-2, the V gene TRBV20-1; TRBD1 is a possible D gene (6 bases). Trimming took 0 bases from V and 14 from J, leaving 13 bases between them. The CDR3 runs to 11 residues. Per the germline V gene, CDR1 is DFQATT and CDR2 is SNEGSKA (reference sequence). CDR3 DNA: TGCAGTGCTAGAGATCAGGGGCGCGCAACCTTC. Translating it yields CSARDQGRATF.

The chain has TRBV9 and TRBJ2-2; 14 nucleotides align to TRBD2. From germline, CDR1 is SGDLS and CDR2 YYNGEE. V lost 4 bases to trimming and J lost 0 bases; unmatched junction nucleotides: 5. CDR3 length: 18 residues. CDR3 sequence reads: CASSKGLAGAANTGELFF. CDR3 DNA: TGTGCCAGCAGCAAGGGACTAGCGGGGGCCGCGAACACCGGGGAGCTGTTTTTT.

This clone was counted once. The chain recombines TRBV5-1 with TRBJ1-1; D uncertain. Germline V lookup: CDR1 SGHRS, CDR2 YFSETQ. V shed 5 bases and J shed 4 bases, with 12 bases lying between them. CDR3 length equals 13 residues. Here the CDR3 DNA reads TGCGCCAGCAGGACTATTAGCAGCACTGAAGCTTTCTTT. Translating it yields CASRTISSTEAFF.

This rearrangement joins TRBV11-3 to TRBJ1-1, with TRBD1 matching over 10 bases. Germline V gives CDR1 SGHNT, CDR2 YENEEA. The CDR3 is 13 amino acids. Losses at the gene ends were 1 base for V and 11 bases for J; bases not matched to a gene: 4. CDR3 sequence: CASSLGQGARAFF. Here the CDR3 DNA reads TGTGCCAGCAGCTTAGGACAGGGGGCGAGGGCTTTCTTT.

This clone was counted at least ten times. The J gene is TRBJ1-4, the V gene TRBV6-5; D is unresolved. The germline V and J ends were trimmed by 6 bases and 4 bases, with 15 bases remaining between them. Germline lookup yields CDR1 MNHEY and CDR2 SVGAGI. The CDR3 loop spans 15 amino acids. Here the CDR3 DNA reads TGTGCCAGCAGCCTAATGAGAGGGATTAATGAAAAACTGTTTTTT. It specifies CASSLMRGINEKLFF.

V usage is TRBV3-1 (or the pseudogene TRBV3-2) and J usage is TRBJ2-1; possibly TRBD1 for D (6 bases). Per germline, CDR1 LGHDT and CDR2 YNNKEL (reference sequence). The germline V and J ends were trimmed by 0 bases and 10 bases, with 10 bases remaining between them. This CDR3 is 13 amino acids long. The CDR3 DNA follows: TGTGCCAGCAGCCAAGAGCCGAGGGGGGAGCAGTTCTTC. Residues: CASSQEPRGEQFF.

The chain combines TRBV6-1 with TRBJ1-2, with TRBD1 identical over 8 bases. The V and J ends lost 1 base and 8 bases, in that order; junction bases with no gene match: 3. The CDR3 is 13 residues long. The germline V gene encodes CDR1 MNHNS and CDR2 SASEGT. The CDR3 region has the DNA TGTGCCAGCAGTGAAGAACAGGGGGGCGGCTACACCTTC. It encodes CASSEEQGGGYTF.

The chain carries TRBV6-5 and TRBJ1-2; 9 nucleotides align to TRBD1. J gave up 7 bases and V 7 bases, and 13 bases lay outside the gene matches. Germline loops: CDR1 MNHEY, CDR2 SVGAGI. The CDR3 contains 15 residues. This chain's CDR3 is CASKASVGQGFGYTF. The CDR3 DNA is TGTGCCAGCAAAGCTTCCGTCGGACAGGGGTTTGGCTACACCTTC.